This T cell receptor beta chain was documented in a study of CD8 T cells in Susac syndrome. This CDR3 is 13 amino acids long. Germline assignment: CDR1 DFQATT and CDR2 SNEGSKA (reference sequence). Trimming removed 8 bases at V and 3 bases at J, with 16 bases between. Reverse transcription of roughly 0.5 to 1 ug RNA used random hexamers. immunoSEQ multiplex PCR amplified TCR beta CDR3 across 54 Vbeta, 13 Jbeta. TCRdb analysed the immunoSEQ multiplex PCR reads with MiXCR anew, one entry per CDR3 protein. The sample has nearly 200,000 distinct CDR3 sequences, over 90% seen once. The receptor comes from a human donor with multiple sclerosis. The sample was CD4+ T cells from PBMCs. The V call is TRBV20-1, the J call TRBJ1-2; TRBD1 might be the D (6 bases). In DNA, the CDR3 is TGCAGTACCCCGGACAGCCGGGACTATGGCTACACCTTC. Its protein product is CSTPDSRDYGYTF.